This T cell receptor beta chain was captured by sequencing in a study of CD8 T cells in ankylosing spondylitis. Regarding the study as a whole: Ankylosing spondylitis blood seemed to carry a telltale TCR beta motif made of about 8 highly homologous variants.

From the 5' RACE reads, TCRdb called clonotypes with MiXCR, one entry per CDR3 protein. The data hold around 450,000 distinct CDR3 sequences, with 20% to 30% observed a single time. Germline V gene lookup returns CDR1 SGHVS and CDR2 FNYEAQ. V lost 0 bases to trimming and J lost 6 bases; unmatched junction nucleotides: 7. The CDR3 contains 17 residues. This clonotype showed up just a few times. As yet, its antigen is unknown. This sequence originates from a male donor with ankylosing spondylitis. The V gene is TRBV7-6, the J gene TRBJ2-7, with 14 bases fitting TRBD2. Material for sequencing was blood, either unsorted or a sorted T cell fraction (not recorded which). Written as DNA, the CDR3 is TGTGCCAGCAGCTTAGCAGCCTATGGACTAGCGGGAGGCGAGCAGTACTTC. It specifies CASSLAAYGLAGGEQYF.